This TCR beta chain was documented in a study of cytomegalovirus exposure and HLA in healthy donors. Study summary: The use of the same platform for the roughly 110 validation repertoires and the 650 to 850 first-cohort repertoires was reported by a later analysis. The study, taken as a whole, reports: Approximately 160 TCR beta chains were listed as cytomegalovirus-associated. A few CMV-associated chains were confirmed in vitro to be specific for CMV antigens.

The donors belonged to the roughly 110-subject validation cohort, separate from the approximately 700-subject first cohort. The ends were cut back, 7 bases at V and 4 bases at J, with 11 bases in the middle. CDR3 size: 13 residues. Germline loops: CDR1 ENHRY, CDR2 SYGVKD. Comments on this clone: Its antigen is as yet unknown.

Produced via immunoSEQ multiplex PCR; TCRdb's table is partial and in-frame only. The sample lists 100,000 or so clones; roughly nine tenths were seen once. The clonotype was recovered from a woman between 18 and 29 years old in good health and CMV-seropositive. Sequencing was done on a sample of PBMCs. The V call is TRBV10-3, the J call TRBJ1-3, with D possibly being TRBD1 (6 bases). The CDR3 DNA follows: TGTGCCATCATATCAGGGGACGGAAACACCATATATTTT. Its protein product is CAIISGDGNTIYF.